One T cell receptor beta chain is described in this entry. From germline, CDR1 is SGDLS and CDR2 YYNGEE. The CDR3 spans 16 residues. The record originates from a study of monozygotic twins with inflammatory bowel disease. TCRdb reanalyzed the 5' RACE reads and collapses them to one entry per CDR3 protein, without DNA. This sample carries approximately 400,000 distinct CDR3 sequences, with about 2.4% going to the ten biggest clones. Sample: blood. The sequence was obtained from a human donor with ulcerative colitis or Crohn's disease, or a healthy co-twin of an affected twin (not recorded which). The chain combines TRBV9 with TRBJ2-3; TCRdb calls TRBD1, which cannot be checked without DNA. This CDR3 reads CASSVGRGQGTDTQYF.